This T cell receptor beta chain was sequenced for a study of technical replicates of blood from a few donors. TCRdb's copy holds only in-frame clones and misses some; the assay was immunoSEQ multiplex PCR. The sample records under 95,000 clones, around 91% being singletons. Per the germline V gene, CDR1 is MGHRA and CDR2 is YSYEKL. The CDR3 has 17 residues. Trimming took 4 bases from V and 0 from J, leaving 18 bases between them. Sequenced: T cells isolated from PBMCs. This TCR derives from a human donor in good health. Some clones in this sample may be carry-over from other donors' samples. The rearrangement links TRBV4-1 to TRBJ1-1; a possible D gene is TRBD1 (6 bases). CDR3 region: CASSPLSGAAMNTEAFF. In DNA form, the CDR3 reads TGCGCCAGCAGCCCTCTTTCAGGGGCTGCGATGAACACTGAAGCTTTCTTT.